This passage covers 4 T cell receptor beta chains from one sample sequenced in a study of cytomegalovirus exposure and HLA in healthy donors. A multiplex PCR was run with 60 Vbeta primers and 13 Jbeta primers. Produced via immunoSEQ multiplex PCR; TCRdb's table is partial and in-frame only. The sample lists roughly 93,000 clones, more than 60% occurring once. Specimen: PBMCs. The receptors here all came from a human donor in good health.

This chain uses TRBV10-2 with TRBJ2-7, with 9 bases that match TRBD2. After removal of 5 bases from V and 2 bases from J, the junction contained 16 bases not matched to a gene. Germline lookup yields CDR1 WSHSY and CDR2 SAAADI. The CDR3 runs 18 residues. The CDR3 bases are TGCGCCAGCAGTAAACTAATTAGGGGACTAGCAAACCCCTACGAGCAGTACTTC. Translated, it gives CASSKLIRGLANPYEQYF.

The chain recombines TRBV5-1 with TRBJ2-3; D not certain. Germline loops: CDR1 SGHRS, CDR2 YFSETQ. The V gene lost 4 bases and the J gene lost 0 bases, with 6 bases spanning the gap. The CDR3 totals 13 residues. CDR3 sequence reads: CASSAGSTDTQYF. The CDR3 DNA reads as TGCGCCAGCAGCGCCGGGAGCACAGATACGCAGTATTTT.

This chain connects TRBV7-8 to TRBJ1-5; D perhaps matches TRBD1 (6 bases). This CDR3 comprises 15 residues. Trimming cost V 7 bases and J 0 bases, with 13 bases left between them. Germline lookup yields CDR1 SGHVS and CDR2 FQNEAQ. In DNA form, the CDR3 reads TGTGCCAGCAACCAGGGGTTCGGTAGCAATCAGCCCCAGCATTTT. Translation gives CASNQGFGSNQPQHF. The full variable domain, in which reference TRBV7-8 and TRBJ1-5 provide the parts outside the CDR3, is GAGVSQSPRYKVAKRGQDVALRCDPISGHVSLFWYQQALGQGPEFLTYFQNEAQLDKSGLPSDRFFAERPEGSVSTLKIQRTQQEDSAVYLCASNQGFGSNQPQHFGDGTRLSIL.

The chain recombines TRBV4-3 with TRBJ2-3; the match to TRBD1 covers 9 bases. Unmatched junction bases numbered 7, after V lost 0 bases and J lost 6 bases. The CDR3 loop spans 16 amino acids. Germline V gene sequence: CDR1 LGHNA, CDR2 YSLEER. The CDR3 DNA is TGCGCCAGCAGCCAAGAACCCGGGACAGGGTCCGATACGCAGTATTTT. This translates into CASSQEPGTGSDTQYF.